Below, 31 T cell receptor beta chains from the same sample are listed, as sequenced in a study of shared clonotypes between healthy human individuals. Clones were sequenced by immunoSEQ multiplex PCR, and TCRdb holds only the in-frame ones, with some missing. The table lists a few million clones, just over 90% of them singletons. The sample taken for sequencing was naive CD4+ T cells from PBMCs. Subset reported: CD45RA+ positively selected. These receptors were collected from a young man in good health. Some clones in this sample may be carry-over from other donors' samples.

CDR3 nucleotides: TGTGCCAGCAGCTTAGGTGTTTGGCAGAATCAGCCCCAGCATTTT. It specifies CASSLGVWQNQPQHF. The V call is TRBV11-2, the J call TRBJ1-5; unclear D gene. This CDR3 is 15 amino acids long. Germline CDR1 and CDR2: SGHAT and FQNNGV. The ends were cut back, 1 base at V and 4 bases at J, with 11 bases in the middle.

The chain couples TRBV9 to TRBJ2-2, with a weak D call TRBD2 (6 bases). The V end was cut by 3 bases, the J end by 8 bases, with 14 bases between. Germline V CDR1 and CDR2: SGDLS, YYNGEE. The CDR3 has 14 residues. The CDR3 bases are TGTGCCAGCAGCGCCCTGGCGGGATCGGGGGAGCTGTTTTTT. This codes for CASSALAGSGELFF.

This clone has just one count. The sample has other DNA sequences that encode this CDR3 too. The chain is built from TRBV28 and TRBJ1-5, with D possibly being TRBD1 (5 bases). Trimming stripped 5 bases from V and 1 base from J, with 9 bases between. This CDR3 is 14 amino acids long. From germline, CDR1 is MDHEN and CDR2 SYDVKM. DNA of the CDR3: TGTGCCAGCAGTCCGGGGGTAAGCAATCAGCCCCAGCATTTT. It is translated as CASSPGVSNQPQHF.

The CDR3, as DNA: TGTGCCAGCAGCTTAGTGGGGACAGCGAACTCTGGAAACACCATATATTTT. Translated, it gives CASSLVGTANSGNTIYF. This chain links TRBV7-8 with TRBJ1-3, with 7 nucleotides matching TRBD1. Germline-derived CDR1 and CDR2 are SGHVS and FQNEAQ. The CDR3 extends over 17 amino acids. Trimming cost V 1 base and J 0 bases; bases outside gene matches: 6.

The chain combines TRBV18 with TRBJ1-2; maybe TRBD1 (5 bases). The CDR3 has 12 amino acids. Germline V gene sequence: CDR1 KGHSH, CDR2 LQKENI. The ends were cut back, 6 bases at V and 8 bases at J, with 13 bases in the middle. The CDR3 region is CASSSAGGGYTF. CDR3 in DNA: TGTGCCAGCTCCTCCGCGGGGGGAGGCTACACCTTC.

This clone has more than one count but fewer than ten. The rearrangement joins TRBV11-2 to TRBJ1-1, with 7 bases identical to TRBD1. Germline trimming cut 3 bases from V and 10 bases from J; bases unmatched to any gene: 5. The CDR3 contains 12 residues. Germline CDR1 is SGHAT and CDR2 is FQNNGV. The CDR3 loop reads CASSFTGAGAFF. In DNA form, the CDR3 reads TGTGCCAGCAGCTTTACAGGGGCGGGAGCTTTCTTT.

V usage is TRBV7-2 and J usage is TRBJ1-4; a weak D match, TRBD1 (5 bases). Trimming took 5 bases from V and 8 from J, leaving 18 bases between them. Germline V CDR1 and CDR2: SGHTA, FQGNSA. The CDR3 spans 15 residues. CDR3 loop: CASSKIRVGGEKLFF. CDR3 coding DNA: TGTGCCAGCAGCAAGATCAGGGTTGGTGGCGAAAAACTGTTTTTT.

In the case of this clone: The sample has other DNA sequences that encode this CDR3 too. This chain joins TRBV5-1 and TRBJ2-3; D ambiguous. V shed 4 bases and J shed 1 base, with 10 bases lying between them. This CDR3 has 14 amino acids. CDR1 and CDR2 from the germline V gene are SGHRS and YFSETQ. The chain's CDR3 is CASSLRAGTDTQYF. The CDR3 DNA sequence: TGCGCCAGCAGCCTGCGCGCCGGCACAGATACGCAGTATTTT.

The chain has TRBV6-1 and TRBJ1-2, with 9 bases aligning to TRBD1. From germline, CDR1 is MNHNS and CDR2 SASEGT. The CDR3 spans 15 residues. V dropped 1 base and J dropped 5; count of bases not matched to a gene: 5. CDR3 loop: CASSEGGTGPYGYTF. CDR3 nucleotides: TGTGCCAGCAGTGAAGGTGGGACAGGGCCATATGGCTACACCTTC.

On this clone itself: Within the sample, other DNA sequences also encode this same CDR3. This CDR3 is CASSPRTGADTQYF. For the CDR3, the DNA is TGTGCCAGCAGCCCAAGGACAGGGGCAGATACGCAGTATTTT. The chain is built from TRBV7-3 and TRBJ2-3; 9 bases line up with TRBD1. Germline CDR1 reads SGHTA; CDR2 reads FQGTGA. J lost 4 bases, V lost 5 bases, and 4 bases had no gene match. This CDR3 region has 14 residues.

The rearrangement joins TRBV4-1 to TRBJ2-7; 8 nucleotides agree with TRBD1. This CDR3 is 18 amino acids long. Germline V gene data show CDR1 as MGHRA and CDR2 as YSYEKL. After removal of 0 bases from V and 4 bases from J, the junction contained 14 bases not matched to a gene. The CDR3 loop reads CASSQDRVRGRVRYEQYF. The CDR3 DNA reads as TGCGCCAGCAGCCAAGATCGTGTCAGGGGGCGTGTAAGGTACGAGCAGTACTTC.

The gene calls are TRBV27 and TRBJ2-1, with no clear D. V lost 5 bases and J 0 bases, leaving 11 bases between the germline ends. This CDR3 region has 15 residues. Germline values: CDR1 MNHEY, CDR2 SMNVEV (reference sequence). The DNA for the CDR3 is TGTGCCAGCAGTGTTACAGTTAGCTCCTACAATGAGCAGTTCTTC. Amino acid sequence: CASSVTVSSYNEQFF.

This clone showed up just a few times. This chain connects TRBV9 to TRBJ1-1, with D uncertain. CDR1 SGDLS and CDR2 YYNGEE come from the germline V gene. V lost 0 bases and J 2 bases, leaving 11 bases between the germline ends. The CDR3 runs to 15 residues. DNA of the CDR3: TGTGCCAGCAGCGTAGAATGGGGTGGTAACACTGAAGCTTTCTTT. Translated: CASSVEWGGNTEAFF.

The CDR3 protein is CASSESNSGANVLTF. CDR3 nucleotide sequence: TGTGCCAGCAGTGAGAGTAACTCTGGGGCCAACGTCCTGACTTTC. The genes are TRBV2 and TRBJ2-6; D call uncertain. CDR3 length: 15 residues. V was trimmed by 3 bases and J by 0 bases, leaving 6 bases between them. Germline CDR1 SNHLY, CDR2 FYNNEI. Together with reference TRBV2 and TRBJ2-6, the CDR3 gives the full variable domain: EPEVTQTPSHQVTQMGQEVILRCVPISNHLYFYWYRQILGQKVEFLVSFYNNEISEKSEIFDDQFSVERPDGSNFTLKIRSTKLEDSAMYFCASSESNSGANVLTFGAGSRLTVL.

The J gene is TRBJ2-5, the V gene TRBV4-1; D may be TRBD2 (5 bases). The germline CDR1 and CDR2 sequences are MGHRA and YSYEKL. Trimming left V 4 bases short and J 2 bases short, with 20 bases between. The CDR3 runs 17 residues. CDR3 protein: CASSRAGGGRDQETQYF. CDR3 sequence (DNA): TGCGCCAGCAGCCGCGCCGGAGGCGGAAGGGATCAAGAGACCCAGTACTTC.

This chain joins TRBV18 and TRBJ1-2; D unclear. The germline V gene has CDR1 KGHSH and CDR2 LQKENI. The V gene lost 3 bases and the J gene lost 0 bases, with 14 bases spanning the gap. The CDR3 spans 16 residues. CDR3 coding DNA: TGTGCCAGCTCACCTACCGGGAACAGCGCTAACTATGGCTACACCTTC. Translated: CASSPTGNSANYGYTF.

V and J are TRBV11-2 and TRBJ1-1; D remains unclear. Trimming cost V 1 base and J 3 bases, with 6 bases left between them. CDR1 SGHAT and CDR2 FQNNGV come from the germline V gene. CDR3 length equals 13 residues. The CDR3, as DNA: TGTGCCAGCAGCTTAGTTACTGACACTGAAGCTTTCTTT. Protein sequence: CASSLVTDTEAFF.

This clone occurred once. The chain recombines TRBV27 with TRBJ1-2; D is undetermined. V lost 7 bases and J lost 5, with 23 bases in between. Germline assignment: CDR1 MNHEY and CDR2 SMNVEV (reference sequence). The CDR3 runs 16 residues. CDR3 DNA sequence: TGTGCCAGCAATTACTACTTCAGGAAGGTTGGGTATGGCTACACCTTC. It translates to CASNYYFRKVGYGYTF.

Regarding this clone: The same CDR3 arises from other DNA sequences in this sample as well. The chain couples TRBV19 to TRBJ2-1; D is perhaps TRBD2 (6 bases). Germline V lookup: CDR1 LNHDA, CDR2 SQIVND (reference sequence). Trimming removed 6 bases at V and 1 base at J, with 7 bases between. This CDR3 contains 13 residues. The CDR3 region is CASSGSSYNEQFF. Written as DNA, the CDR3 is TGTGCCAGTAGCGGGAGTTCCTACAATGAGCAGTTCTTC.

The chain uses TRBV6-1 and TRBJ2-1, with 7 bases fitting TRBD1. V gave up 6 bases and J gave up 8 bases; unmatched junction bases: 4. Germline CDR1 MNHNS, CDR2 SASEGT. This CDR3 is built from 12 residues. The DNA of the CDR3 is TGTGCCAGCAGGACAGGGTTGGATGAGCAGTTCTTC. Amino acid sequence: CASRTGLDEQFF.

The V and J genes are TRBV28 and TRBJ1-5; D is ambiguous. The germline V and J ends were trimmed by 7 bases and 4 bases, with 20 bases remaining between them. The CDR3 has 16 residues. CDR1 and CDR2 from the germline V gene are MDHEN and SYDVKM. The CDR3 here is CASTPSRLGRNQPQHF. CDR3 nucleotides: TGTGCCAGCACCCCCAGCCGACTCGGACGAAATCAGCCCCAGCATTTT. Full variable domain (missing parts from reference TRBV28 and TRBJ1-5): DVKVTQSSRYLVKRTGEKVFLECVQDMDHENMFWYRQDPGLGLRLIYFSYDVKMKEKGDIPEGYSVSREKKERFSLILESASTNQTSMYLCASTPSRLGRNQPQHFGDGTRLSIL.

The CDR3 loop reads CASSLVRYNEQFF. The CDR3, as DNA: TGCGCCAGCAGCTTGGTACGATACAATGAGCAGTTCTTC. The chain employs TRBV5-1 and TRBJ2-1; no definite D call. V lost 0 bases to trimming and J lost 4 bases, with 5 bases between them. This CDR3 is 13 amino acids long. Germline-derived CDR1 and CDR2 are SGHRS and YFSETQ. Full variable domain (outside the CDR3, taken from reference TRBV5-1 and TRBJ2-1): KAGVTQTPRYLIKTRGQQVTLSCSPISGHRSVSWYQQTPGQGLQFLFEYFSETQRNKGNFPGRFSGRQFSNSRSEMNVSTLELGDSALYLCASSLVRYNEQFFGPGTRLTVL.

This clone was observed once. The chain recombines TRBV10-1 with TRBJ2-3, with TRBD2 matching over 9 bases. The V gene's germline CDR1 is WNHNN and CDR2 SYGVQD (reference sequence). J gave up 0 bases and V 5 bases, and 6 bases lay outside the gene matches. The CDR3 spans 16 residues. Here the CDR3 reads CASSPGLAWSTDTQYF. The CDR3 DNA reads as TGCGCCAGCAGTCCGGGACTAGCTTGGAGCACAGATACGCAGTATTTT.

The chain uses TRBV11-2 and TRBJ1-1; possible D gene TRBD1, 6 bases. V lost 5 bases and J lost 0, with 13 bases in between. The CDR3 contains 15 residues. Germline V gives CDR1 SGHAT, CDR2 FQNNGV. The DNA of the CDR3 is TGTGCCAGCAGCCAATCCGGGACACTGAACACTGAAGCTTTCTTT. It codes for CASSQSGTLNTEAFF.

V usage is TRBV27 and J usage is TRBJ1-1; TRBD1 agrees at 8 bases. After removal of 6 bases from V and 5 bases from J, the junction contained 11 bases not matched to a gene. The CDR3 length is 15 residues. CDR1 and CDR2 from the germline V gene are MNHEY and SMNVEV (reference sequence). The CDR3 DNA reads as TGTGCCAGCAGAAAAACCGGACAGGGCAAGACTGAAGCTTTCTTT. Amino acid sequence: CASRKTGQGKTEAFF.

V usage is TRBV6-5 and J usage is TRBJ1-5; D is ambiguous. The CDR3 sequence is 13 residues long. The germline V gene has CDR1 MNHEY and CDR2 SVGAGI. Deletions cut 5 bases from V and 6 bases from J, with 11 bases between. The CDR3 spells CASSLGSFQPQHF. In DNA form, the CDR3 reads TGTGCCAGCAGTCTTGGGAGTTTTCAGCCCCAGCATTTT.

This clone was seen a few times. Within the sample, other DNA sequences also encode this same CDR3. This sequence joins TRBV30 and TRBJ1-5; D ambiguous. CDR3 length equals 13 residues. In germline, CDR1 is GTSNPN, CDR2 SVGIG (reference sequence). With 3 bases removed from V and 2 bases from J, the gap between germline ends came to 8 bases. The CDR3 spells CAWSEDGNQPQHF. The DNA of the CDR3 is TGTGCCTGGAGCGAAGACGGCAATCAGCCCCAGCATTTT.

V gene TRBV19 combines with J gene TRBJ2-5, with 8 positions matching TRBD2. This CDR3 has 14 residues. Germline CDR1 and CDR2: LNHDA and SQIVND (reference sequence). Germline trimming cut 6 bases from V and 6 bases from J; bases unmatched to any gene: 9. The CDR3 DNA reads as TGTGCCAGTAGAGACGGGGGGGAGCAGAAGACCCAGTACTTC. Its translation: CASRDGGEQKTQYF. The full variable domain, completed using reference TRBV19 and TRBJ2-5, is DGGITQSPKYLFRKEGQNVTLSCEQNLNHDAMYWYRQDPGQGLRLIYYSQIVNDFQKGDIAEGYSVSREKKESFPLTVTSAQKNPTAFYLCASRDGGEQKTQYFGPGTRLLVL.

J is TRBJ1-1 and V is TRBV11-2; a possible D gene is TRBD1 (6 bases). Trimming removed 5 bases at V and 4 bases at J, with 17 bases between. Germline V lookup: CDR1 SGHAT, CDR2 FQNNGV. There are 15 residues in the CDR3. The CDR3 loop is CASSRGFRHITEAFF. CDR3 sequence (DNA): TGTGCCAGCAGCAGGGGGTTCCGCCATATCACTGAAGCTTTCTTT.

The genes are TRBV5-1 and TRBJ1-1, with no clear D. Trimming pared 4 bases from V and 0 bases from J, leaving 16 bases between. From germline, CDR1 is SGHRS and CDR2 YFSETQ. The CDR3 is 16 amino acids. CDR3 in DNA: TGCGCCAGCAGCCCGCGTGAGGGATCCTTGAACACTGAAGCTTTCTTT. It is translated as CASSPREGSLNTEAFF.

The chain is built from TRBV4-1 and TRBJ2-7; TRBD2 matches at 7 bases. Unmatched junction bases numbered 3, after V lost 0 bases and J lost 4 bases. Germline V gene data show CDR1 as MGHRA and CDR2 as YSYEKL. The CDR3 contains 14 residues. The DNA for the CDR3 is TGCGCCAGCAGCCAAGATACCGGGAGGTACGAGCAGTACTTC. Residues: CASSQDTGRYEQYF.